One sample yielded the 5 T cell receptor beta chains listed below, sequenced in a study of blood T cell repertoires in COVID-19. Only in-frame clones appear in the TCRdb table, and some are missing; sequencing was by immunoSEQ multiplex PCR. In the table there are about 36,000 clones, about 81% of which are singletons. The sequenced material came from peripheral blood. Receptor source: a human donor in a cohort sampled during active or convalescent COVID-19. The donor label of this sample is uncertain.

The chain couples TRBV3-1 (or the pseudogene TRBV3-2) to TRBJ2-3, with 13 bases that match TRBD2. The CDR3 totals 16 residues. The germline V gene encodes CDR1 LGHDT and CDR2 YNNKEL (reference sequence). Losses at the gene ends were 1 base for V and 4 bases for J; bases not matched to a gene: 2. CDR3 region: CASSQGLAGGSDTQYF. Here the CDR3 DNA reads TGTGCCAGCAGCCAAGGACTAGCGGGAGGTTCAGATACGCAGTATTTT.

This chain joins TRBV24-1 and TRBJ1-3; 8 bases align to TRBD1. With 6 bases clipped from V and 4 bases from J, the junction kept 7 bases outside the gene matches. Germline lookup yields CDR1 KGHDR and CDR2 SFDVKD. The CDR3 covers 15 residues. CDR3 coding DNA: TGTGCCACCAGTCCCGGACAGGGAAAAGGAAACACCATATATTTT. This encodes CATSPGQGKGNTIYF.

This clone was counted ten times or more. The chain recombines TRBV4-3 with TRBJ2-1; weak D call: TRBD2 (6 bases). Per the germline V gene, CDR1 is LGHNA and CDR2 is YSLEER. The V end was cut by 0 bases, the J end by 0 bases, with 9 bases between. The CDR3 extends over 16 amino acids. CDR3 sequence: CASSQDGGSSYNEQFF. The CDR3 DNA is TGCGCCAGCAGCCAAGATGGGGGGAGCTCCTACAATGAGCAGTTCTTC.

This clone was seen only a few times. The chain recombines TRBV10-3 with TRBJ2-7, with TRBD1 as a possible D gene (6 bases). The germline V gene encodes CDR1 ENHRY and CDR2 SYGVKD. The V gene lost 5 bases and the J gene lost 3 bases, with 8 bases spanning the gap. This CDR3 spans 12 amino acids. The CDR3 spells CAISLQGYEQYF. In DNA, the CDR3 is TGTGCCATCAGTTTACAGGGCTACGAGCAGTACTTC.

The genes are TRBV27 and TRBJ2-1, with 9 bases fitting TRBD2. The CDR3 contains 13 residues. The J segment lost 12 bases and the V segment lost 6 bases, leaving 9 bases of the junction unmatched. Germline V gene sequence: CDR1 MNHEY, CDR2 SMNVEV (reference sequence). This CDR3 is CASSAGLALSQFF. The CDR3 DNA sequence: TGTGCCAGCAGCGCGGGACTAGCTCTGTCGCAGTTCTTC.